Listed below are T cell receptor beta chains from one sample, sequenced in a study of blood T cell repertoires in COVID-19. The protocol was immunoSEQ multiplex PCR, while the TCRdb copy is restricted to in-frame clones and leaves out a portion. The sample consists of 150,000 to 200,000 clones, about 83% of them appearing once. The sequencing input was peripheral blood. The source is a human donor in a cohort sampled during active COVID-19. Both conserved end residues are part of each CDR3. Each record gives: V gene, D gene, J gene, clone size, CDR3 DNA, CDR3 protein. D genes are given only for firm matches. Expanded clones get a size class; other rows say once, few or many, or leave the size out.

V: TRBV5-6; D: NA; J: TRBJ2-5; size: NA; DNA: TGTGCCAGCAGCGCCGCGGAGACCCAGTACTTC; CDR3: CASSAAETQYF
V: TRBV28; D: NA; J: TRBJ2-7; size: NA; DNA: TGTGCCAGCAGTTTAAGCGCCGCCCTGGCCTACGAGCAGTACTTC; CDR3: CASSLSAALAYEQYF
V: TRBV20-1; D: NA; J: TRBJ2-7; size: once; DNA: TGCAGTGCTAGTAAGCGGTGGAGCTCCTACGAGCAGTACTTC; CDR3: CSASKRWSSYEQYF
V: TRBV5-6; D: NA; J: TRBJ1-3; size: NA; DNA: TGTGCCAGCAGCTTAGACAGTCTCTCTGGAAACACCATATATTTT; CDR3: CASSLDSLSGNTIYF
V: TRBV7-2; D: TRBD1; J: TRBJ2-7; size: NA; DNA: TGTGCCAGCAGCGGCCCCGGGACAGGGCCCTACGAGCAGTACTTC; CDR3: CASSGPGTGPYEQYF
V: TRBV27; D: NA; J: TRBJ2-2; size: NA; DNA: TGTGCCAGCAGTCCACTAGTTACCGGGGAGCTGTTTTTT; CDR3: CASSPLVTGELFF
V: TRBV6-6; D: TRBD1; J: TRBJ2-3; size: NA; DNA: TGTGCCAGCGGCCGGGGACAGGGAGGAGATACGCAGTATTTT; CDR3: CASGRGQGGDTQYF
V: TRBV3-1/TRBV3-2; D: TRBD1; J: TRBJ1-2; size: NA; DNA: TGTGCCAGCAGCCAAGCAGGGGGCATCTATGGCTACACCTTC; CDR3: CASSQAGGIYGYTF
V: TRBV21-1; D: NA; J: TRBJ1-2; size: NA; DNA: TGTGCCAGCAGTGCCCGGGACACTCCCTACCCTAACTATGGCTACACCTTC; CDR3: CASSARDTPYPNYGYTF
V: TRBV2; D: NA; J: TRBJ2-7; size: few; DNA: TGTGCCAGCAGTGAGCGGGACCGTTCCGAGCAGTACTTC; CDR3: CASSERDRSEQYF